What follows are 27 T cell receptor beta chains derived from one specimen sequenced in a study of radiotherapy plus CTLA-4 blockade in lung cancer. Assay used: immunoSEQ multiplex PCR; TCRdb lists only in-frame clones, some missing. This table holds some 100,000 clones, around 75% found once. Sequences were derived from peripheral blood, sampled from a patient treated with radiotherapy plus ipilimumab. These receptors originate from a human donor with non-small cell lung cancer who had a partial response to radiotherapy plus ipilimumab.

The CDR3 loop reads CAWNRGQGTGELFF. The CDR3 bases are TGTGCCTGGAACAGGGGGCAGGGCACCGGGGAGCTGTTTTTT. The chain has TRBV30 and TRBJ2-2; 9 positions agree with TRBD1. The CDR3 consists of 14 residues. The V and J ends lost 4 bases and 4 bases, in that order; junction bases with no gene match: 4. The germline V gene encodes CDR1 GTSNPN and CDR2 SVGIG (reference sequence).

The chain joins TRBV6-5 to TRBJ1-3, with D maybe TRBD1 (5 bases). Trimming cost V 6 bases and J 0 bases, with 12 bases left between them. The germline CDR1 and CDR2 sequences are MNHEY and SVGAGI. The CDR3 consists of 15 residues. In nucleotides, the CDR3 is TGTGCCAGCAGCAGGGAACCAAGCTCTGGAAACACCATATATTTT. It yields the protein CASSREPSSGNTIYF.

This clone was seen only a few times. The chain joins TRBV5-5 to TRBJ1-2; D is uncertain. CDR1 is SGHKS, CDR2 YYEKEE, per germline (reference sequence). The CDR3 extends over 11 amino acids. V gave up 4 bases and J gave up 7 bases, with 8 bases separating them. CDR3 coding DNA: TGTGCCAGCAGCCGGTTCTCTGGCTACACCTTC. Residues: CASSRFSGYTF.

The genes are TRBV4-2 and TRBJ2-1; 9 bases line up with TRBD2. The CDR3 sequence is 18 residues long. Germline loops: CDR1 LGHNA, CDR2 YNFKEQ. Trimming cost V 0 bases and J 3 bases; bases outside gene matches: 9. In nucleotides, the CDR3 is TGTGCCAGCAGCCAAGATTTGATAGCTAGCGGGAACTACAATGAGCAGTTCTTC. Protein product: CASSQDLIASGNYNEQFF.

J is TRBJ2-1 and V is TRBV7-2; 8 nucleotides agree with TRBD2. CDR1 is SGHTA, CDR2 FQGNSA, per germline. CDR3 length: 12 amino acids. J was trimmed by 15 bases and V by 3 bases; bases with no gene match: 7. CDR3 sequence: CASSFQAGVWFF. The CDR3 region has the DNA TGTGCCAGCAGCTTCCAAGCGGGGGTATGGTTCTTC.

The chain is built from TRBV5-6 and TRBJ2-1; 14 bases agree with TRBD2. The germline V gene has CDR1 SGHDT and CDR2 YYEEEE. CDR3 size: 17 residues. With 3 bases clipped from V and 7 bases from J, the junction kept 9 bases outside the gene matches. The CDR3 sequence is CASSSPRTSGRLNEQFF. In DNA form, the CDR3 reads TGTGCCAGCAGCTCCCCTCGGACTAGCGGGAGGTTGAATGAGCAGTTCTTC.

The chain couples TRBV7-6 to TRBJ2-1; a possible D gene is TRBD2 (5 bases). V lost 2 bases and J 4 bases, leaving 12 bases between the germline ends. Germline V gene data show CDR1 as SGHVS and CDR2 as FNYEAQ. CDR3 length: 15 residues. CDR3 region: CASSLRLERYNEQFF. The CDR3 bases are TGTGCCAGCAGCTTAAGATTGGAGCGGTACAATGAGCAGTTCTTC.

V gene TRBV19 combines with J gene TRBJ2-2; 8 bases match TRBD1. The CDR3 sequence is 15 residues long. V dropped 4 bases and J dropped 5; count of bases not matched to a gene: 6. Looked up from germline, CDR1 is LNHDA and CDR2 is SQIVND (reference sequence). CDR3 in DNA: TGTGCCAGTAGTACCCGGGACAGGTGGACCGGGGAGCTGTTTTTT. This gives the protein CASSTRDRWTGELFF.

This sequence joins TRBV19 and TRBJ2-1, with a possible D match to TRBD2 (6 bases). The germline gives CDR1 LNHDA, CDR2 SQIVND (reference sequence). Between the trimmed V and J ends, which lost 8 bases and 2 bases, there was a span of 13 bases. This CDR3 comprises 14 residues. The CDR3 nucleotides read TGTGCCAGTTCCCGGGACTCTCCCTACAATGAGCAGTTCTTC. Encoded protein: CASSRDSPYNEQFF.

The genes are TRBV4-1 and TRBJ2-1; 7 positions match TRBD2. The CDR3 is 17 residues long. Germline lookup yields CDR1 MGHRA and CDR2 YSYEKL. The trim removed 1 base at V and 7 bases at J, leaving 13 bases unmatched. The CDR3: CASSQGGGRAGRNEQFF. In DNA, the CDR3 is TGCGCCAGCAGCCAAGGGGGGGGTCGGGCGGGAAGAAATGAGCAGTTCTTC.

This clone occurred once. The chain joins TRBV30 to TRBJ1-1; D remains unclear. The V gene lost 3 bases and the J gene lost 5 bases, with 10 bases spanning the gap. Germline V gene sequence: CDR1 GTSNPN, CDR2 SVGIG (reference sequence). CDR3 size: 12 residues. CDR3 nucleotides: TGTGCCTGGAGCAGGAATTGGACTGAAGCTTTCTTT. Translation gives CAWSRNWTEAFF. The variable domain in full, with the rest retrieved from reference TRBV30 and TRBJ1-1, is SQTIHQWPATLVQPVGSPLSLECTVEGTSNPNLYWYRQAAGRGLQLLFYSVGIGQISSEVPQNLSASRPQDRQFILSSKKLLLSDSGFYLCAWSRNWTEAFFGQGTRLTVV.

The rearrangement uses TRBV5-1 and TRBJ2-1; 8 nucleotides agree with TRBD2. The CDR3 loop spans 15 amino acids. With V trimmed by 0 bases and J by 6 bases, 5 bases remained unmatched. Germline loops: CDR1 SGHRS, CDR2 YFSETQ. CDR3 residues: CASSLESSGFNEQFF. The CDR3 DNA follows: TGCGCCAGCAGCTTGGAGTCTAGCGGGTTCAATGAGCAGTTCTTC.

The V gene is TRBV6-5, the J gene TRBJ1-3, with unresolved D. V lost 8 bases and J 0 bases, leaving 8 bases between the germline ends. The CDR3 covers 13 residues. Germline V gene sequence: CDR1 MNHEY, CDR2 SVGAGI. The CDR3 protein is CASHGDSGNTIYF. The CDR3 DNA is TGTGCCAGCCACGGAGACTCTGGAAACACCATATATTTT.

The V and J genes are TRBV27 and TRBJ2-1; 8 bases align to TRBD2. The CDR3 contains 16 residues. Germline values: CDR1 MNHEY, CDR2 SMNVEV (reference sequence). V lost 7 bases to trimming and J lost 2 bases; unmatched junction nucleotides: 10. CDR3 coding DNA: TGTGCCAGCAATCAACTCGGCGGGAGGACCTACAATGAGCAGTTCTTC. Translated, it gives CASNQLGGRTYNEQFF.

This chain connects TRBV11-3 to TRBJ2-3; the match to TRBD2 covers 7 bases. V lost 6 bases to trimming and J lost 1 base; unmatched junction nucleotides: 1. The length of the CDR3 is 13 residues. Germline V lookup: CDR1 SGHNT, CDR2 YENEEA. Here the CDR3 reads CASSGRGTDTQYF. The CDR3 nucleotides are TGTGCCAGCAGTGGGAGGGGCACAGATACGCAGTATTTT. The variable domain in full, completed from reference TRBV11-3 and TRBJ2-3, reads EAGVVQSPRYKIIEKKQPVAFWCNPISGHNTLYWYLQNLGQGPELLIRYENEEAVDDSQLPKDRFSAERLKGVDSTLKIQPAELGDSAVYLCASSGRGTDTQYFGPGTRLTVL.

The chain recombines TRBV28 with TRBJ2-3; no definite D call. The CDR3 loop spans 14 amino acids. Trimming stripped 5 bases from V and 3 bases from J, with 12 bases between. Germline values: CDR1 MDHEN, CDR2 SYDVKM. The CDR3 loop is CASSVALTTDTQYF. The CDR3 bases are TGTGCCAGCAGTGTGGCCCTTACGACAGATACGCAGTATTTT.

V gene TRBV29-1 combines with J gene TRBJ2-7; perhaps TRBD2 as D (6 bases). Germline CDR1 SQVTM, CDR2 ANQGSEA. The V and J ends lost 4 bases and 7 bases respectively, with 14 bases between them. This CDR3 is built from 12 residues. The CDR3 DNA follows: TGCAGCGTTGGGGACGGCCGGGGGGAGCAGTACGTC. This translates into CSVGDGRGEQYV.

With regard to this clone: A read error may explain this, as a much larger clone is one base away. This sequence joins TRBV4-1 and TRBJ1-1; no clear D gene. V lost 0 bases, J lost 7 bases, and 9 bases lay in between. CDR3 length: 13 amino acids. Per germline, CDR1 MGHRA and CDR2 YSYEKL. The CDR3 loop reads CASSQDEEGEAFF. The CDR3 DNA reads TGCGCCAGCAGCCAAGATGAGGAGGGTGAAGCTTTCTTT.

The chain employs TRBV11-3 and TRBJ2-1; 13 bases agree with TRBD2. V was clipped by 5 bases and J by 6 bases; unmatched bases: 19. Germline-derived CDR1 and CDR2 are SGHNT and YENEEA. This CDR3 contains 20 residues. CDR3 nucleotides: TGTGCCAGCAGCGGAAAAACCCGGACTAGCGGGAGTCAGCGGGGCAATGAGCAGTTCTTC. It codes for CASSGKTRTSGSQRGNEQFF.

The rearrangement joins TRBV5-6 to TRBJ2-1, with TRBD2 matching over 16 bases. CDR1 SGHDT and CDR2 YYEEEE come from the germline V gene. The trim removed 4 bases at V and 8 bases at J, leaving 15 bases unmatched. The CDR3 is made up of 19 amino acids. The CDR3 nucleotides read TGTGCCAGCAGCGTCAGAATCGGGACTAGCGGGAGGGCCATATATGAGCAGTTCTTC. Translation gives CASSVRIGTSGRAIYEQFF.

The CDR3 reads CASSIPGQSNQPQHF. The CDR3 DNA reads TGTGCCAGTAGTATACCTGGACAGAGCAATCAGCCCCAGCATTTT. The chain employs TRBV19 and TRBJ1-5, with a tentative D call TRBD1 (6 bases). Between the trimmed V and J ends, which lost 2 bases and 1 base, there was a span of 9 bases. The germline V gene has CDR1 LNHDA and CDR2 SQIVND (reference sequence). There are 15 residues in the CDR3.

As regards this clone: Other DNA variants within this sample encode the same CDR3. The rearrangement uses TRBV7-2 and TRBJ1-3; 7 bases align to TRBD1. Germline-derived CDR1 and CDR2 are SGHTA and FQGNSA. Trimming cost V 5 bases and J 1 base; bases outside gene matches: 5. CDR3 length: 15 amino acids. The CDR3 DNA is TGTGCCAGCAGCACCGACAGGGTTTCTGGAAACACCATATATTTT. As protein: CASSTDRVSGNTIYF.

This rearrangement joins TRBV15 to TRBJ2-5; 11 positions match TRBD2. The germline gives CDR1 LNHNV, CDR2 YYDKDF (reference sequence). The junction had 10 bases not matched to a gene; V was cut back by 6 bases and J by 1 base. There are 17 residues in the CDR3. CDR3 sequence (DNA): TGTGCCACCAGGCGCAAACTAGCGGGGGCCCCCCAAGAGACCCAGTACTTC. As protein: CATRRKLAGAPQETQYF.

This chain uses TRBV6-6 with TRBJ2-5; the D gene is possibly TRBD1 (5 bases). The last part of the DNA fits TRBJ2-7 better; the J call may be wrong. The CDR3 is 13 amino acids. CDR1 and CDR2 (germline): MNHNY, SVGAGI (reference sequence). The CDR3 DNA reads TGTGCCAGCAGTTACGACAGTCCCTACGAGCAGTACTTC. This codes for CASSYDSPYEQYF.

This clone appeared a few times. The chain couples TRBV5-4 to TRBJ1-4; no clear D gene. The CDR3 has 14 amino acids. V was shortened by 2 bases and J by 7 bases, with 12 bases between the two germline ends. Germline-derived CDR1 and CDR2 are SGHNT and YYREEE (reference sequence). Written as DNA, the CDR3 is TGTGCCAGCAGCTTCGGCGGGTTGGGTGAAAAACTGTTTTTT. This sequence encodes CASSFGGLGEKLFF.

In DNA, the CDR3 is TGTGCCTGGAGCGCAGGGGAGAACACTGAAGCTTTCTTT. This gives the protein CAWSAGENTEAFF. This sequence joins TRBV30 and TRBJ1-1, with D possibly matching TRBD1 (6 bases). CDR1 and CDR2 (germline): GTSNPN, SVGIG (reference sequence). CDR3 length: 13 amino acids. The V end lost 3 bases, the J end lost 1 base, and 9 bases lay between the germline ends.

This clone was counted between two and nine times. The chain employs TRBV5-1 and TRBJ1-6; D perhaps matches TRBD1 (6 bases). The CDR3 totals 15 residues. The germline V and J ends were trimmed by 1 base and 5 bases, with 10 bases remaining between them. Per germline, CDR1 SGHRS and CDR2 YFSETQ. The CDR3 coding sequence is TGCGCCAGCAGCTTGACAGGGACCGATAATTCACCCCTCCACTTT. This codes for CASSLTGTDNSPLHF.